This is a list of T cell receptor beta chains from one sample in a study of blood T cell repertoires in COVID-19. This table comes from immunoSEQ multiplex PCR, and its TCRdb copy is limited to in-frame clones, with some not included. Among around 330,000 clones, roughly 86% were seen once, and the ten largest hold around 9%. Sequencing was carried out using PBMCs or T cells enriched from blood (not recorded which). The source of these receptors is a woman between 18 and 30 years old who had recovered from COVID-19. Each CDR3 is given without its conserved first and last residue.

j_call v_call cdr3_aa
TRBJ1-6 TRBV5-4 ASSLKRTKNSPLH
TRBJ2-6 TRBV18 ASSPIQGRSGANVLT
TRBJ2-1 TRBV11-2 ASSLVLAGGPGGNEQF
TRBJ1-1 TRBV18 ASSPGLGATEAF
TRBJ2-6 TRBV21-1 ASSSPQRFHGGARSGANVLT
TRBJ1-2 TRBV18 ASSTDTNYGYT
TRBJ2-6 TRBV25-1 ASTVTGGSSGANVLT
TRBJ2-1 TRBV19 ASSGTSGDEQF
TRBJ1-2 TRBV10-3 AISDTYRGPNYGYT
TRBJ1-1 TRBV7-9 ASSPTGGWSRTEAF
TRBJ2-5 TRBV9 ASSGDLAGGRFGETQY
TRBJ2-3 TRBV19 ASSINPDRAVTQY
TRBJ2-2 TRBV27 ASSLRTGSPGELF
TRBJ1-1 TRBV19 ASSLTGGGTEAF
TRBJ1-2 TRBV21-1 ASKGTPNYGYT
TRBJ1-2 TRBV11-2 ASSLEDSSGYT
TRBJ2-1 TRBV5-1 ASSLDRDYNEQF
TRBJ1-1 TRBV7-3 ASSLTGGGTEAF
TRBJ2-3 TRBV9 ASSAQAEATDTQY
TRBJ1-2 TRBV28 ASSFPSGTGSYT
TRBJ2-1 TRBV10-3 ATGQTSYNEQF
TRBJ2-1 TRBV29-1 SVEGLAGKLSSYNEQF
TRBJ1-2 TRBV11-3 ASSGDRGYGYT
TRBJ2-6 TRBV7-3 ASSPQLSGANVLT
TRBJ2-7 TRBV7-2 ASSLEVWGPGREQY
TRBJ1-2 TRBV7-8 ASSPNTGVQGYT
TRBJ1-2 TRBV4-1 ASSQGTGGYGYT
TRBJ2-7 TRBV5-6 ASSLVTGYEQY
TRBJ2-5 TRBV6-2/TRBV6-3 ASSYRGAGETQY
TRBJ2-1 TRBV4-2 ASSQISGPSSYNEQF
TRBJ2-5 TRBV11-3 ASSRLSQETQY
TRBJ1-2 TRBV6-5 ASRRQKIYGYT
TRBJ2-1 TRBV24-1 ATSAHLGGNEQF
TRBJ1-4 TRBV28 ASSRDSWEKLF
TRBJ1-2 TRBV9 ASSAQATIFHGYT
TRBJ2-7 TRBV27 ASSLIPTEIYYEQY
TRBJ2-5 TRBV28 ASSLVRETQY
TRBJ1-6 TRBV3-1/TRBV3-2 ASSQEGGANNSPLH
TRBJ2-1 TRBV9 ASSGHGLASYNEQF
TRBJ2-5 TRBV10-3 AISDGLAGVFQETQY
TRBJ1-1 TRBV4-2 ASSQVGQPQNTEAF
TRBJ1-5 TRBV30 AWSVNFGNQPQH
TRBJ1-1 TRBV6-2/TRBV6-3 ASSYVTPRGEAF
TRBJ1-1 TRBV6-6 ASSYVVTGGSEAF
TRBJ1-4 TRBV15 ATSRDRHGELF
TRBJ2-7 TRBV28 ASSLATRDRGIYEQY
TRBJ2-2 TRBV12-3/TRBV12-4 ASSFLYTGELF
TRBJ2-7 TRBV7-9 ASSYQVGGYEQY
TRBJ1-4 TRBV27 ASSLVAARKRKLF
TRBJ2-7 TRBV27 ASSLRGGLGEQY
TRBJ2-1 TRBV6-5 ASSYRTSGGLNEQF
TRBJ1-6 TRBV5-4 ASSSRTANSPLH
TRBJ2-7 TRBV27 ASSWTQGQGLAGGPYEQY
TRBJ2-7 TRBV4-1 ASSQDGGTGTGVGEQY
TRBJ1-5 TRBV7-9 ASSLGSQSNQPQH
TRBJ2-1 TRBV9 ASSVAGGNNEQF
TRBJ2-3 TRBV6-2/TRBV6-3 ASSYKGTSGTSTDTQY
TRBJ2-7 TRBV28 ASSGQRLFSYEQY
TRBJ1-1 TRBV5-5 ASSPEDWDTEAF